This T cell receptor (beta chain) was profiled in a study of cytomegalovirus exposure and HLA in healthy donors. Looked up from germline, CDR1 is MDHEN and CDR2 is SYDVKM. Deletions cut 5 bases from V and 6 bases from J, with 17 bases between. The CDR3 is 14 amino acids. Amplification used 60 Vbeta primers and 13 Jbeta primers. The protocol was immunoSEQ multiplex PCR, while the TCRdb copy is restricted to in-frame clones and leaves out a portion. The sample has tens of thousands of clones; roughly 74% are singletons. The clonotype comes from a woman under 40 in good health and CMV-seropositive. Input material: PBMCs. The chain recombines TRBV28 with TRBJ2-7; tentative D call: TRBD2 (6 bases). The chain's CDR3 is CASSLSARRGEQYF. The DNA of the CDR3 is TGTGCCAGCAGTCTGTCGGCCCGGCGGGGCGAGCAGTACTTC.